Below, 20 T cell receptor beta chains from the same sample are listed, as sequenced in a study of cytomegalovirus exposure and HLA in healthy donors. Researchers ran the PCR with 60 Vbeta and 13 Jbeta primers. Assay used: immunoSEQ multiplex PCR; TCRdb lists only in-frame clones, some missing. The repertoire has around 280,000 clones, 85% to 90% of them found once; the top ten carry more than 2%. Sequencing used PBMCs. The receptors shown here come from a woman aged 18-29 years in good health and CMV-seronegative.

The V gene is TRBV5-1, the J gene TRBJ1-3, with D maybe TRBD1 (6 bases). Germline values: CDR1 SGHRS, CDR2 YFSETQ. Trimming pared 0 bases from V and 2 bases from J, leaving 12 bases between. The CDR3 has 16 amino acids. Written as DNA, the CDR3 is TGCGCCAGCAGCTTGGGGGCAACAGGGACTGGAAACACCATATATTTT. Protein sequence: CASSLGATGTGNTIYF.

This clone was found once. The chain is built from TRBV27 and TRBJ1-1; D is ambiguous. V was cut by 2 bases and J by 7 bases, with 14 bases left in between. This CDR3 is built from 14 residues. Germline CDR1 and CDR2: MNHEY and SMNVEV (reference sequence). CDR3 in amino acids: CASSLGPIISEAFF. The CDR3 DNA sequence: TGTGCCAGCAGTTTAGGTCCGATTATTAGTGAAGCTTTCTTT.

The chain carries TRBV29-1 and TRBJ1-2, with 8 positions matching TRBD1. The germline CDR1 and CDR2 sequences are SQVTM and ANQGSEA. V shed 3 bases, J shed 3 bases, and the junction held 15 bases outside the gene matches. The CDR3 contains 17 residues. The CDR3: CSVEFEGQDIYDYGYTF. The CDR3, as DNA: TGCAGCGTTGAGTTCGAGGGACAGGATATTTACGACTATGGCTACACCTTC.

The rearrangement links TRBV10-3 to TRBJ1-2; TRBD1 agrees at 10 bases. The germline V gene encodes CDR1 ENHRY and CDR2 SYGVKD. The CDR3 spans 19 residues. Trimming removed 2 bases from V and 1 base from J; junction bases left unmatched: 13. CDR3 DNA: TGTGCCATCAGTGAGACGATATCCCGACAGGGGGCTGATAACTATGGCTACACCTTC. Translation: CAISETISRQGADNYGYTF.

The rearrangement uses TRBV7-9 and TRBJ1-1; 7 nucleotides agree with TRBD1. Germline V gene data show CDR1 as SEHNR and CDR2 as FQNEAQ (reference sequence). CDR3 size: 15 residues. Losses at the gene ends were 4 bases for V and 11 bases for J; bases not matched to a gene: 16. In nucleotides, the CDR3 is TGTGCCAGCAGCTCGGGGGGGACAGCCTCTTCGTGGGCTTTCTTT. Protein: CASSSGGTASSWAFF.

V usage is TRBV11-3 and J usage is TRBJ2-1; perhaps TRBD2 as D (6 bases). From germline, CDR1 is SGHNT and CDR2 YENEEA. The length of the CDR3 is 15 residues. V was shortened by 5 bases and J by 5 bases, with 16 bases between the two germline ends. CDR3 sequence reads: CASSLAGGWNNEQFF. Written as DNA, the CDR3 is TGTGCCAGCAGCCTCGCCGGAGGGTGGAACAATGAGCAGTTCTTC.

The V and J genes are TRBV14 and TRBJ2-5; tentatively, D is TRBD2 (5 bases). Germline CDR1 reads SGHDN; CDR2 reads FVKESK. The CDR3 length is 15 residues. Trimming removed 4 bases from V and 5 bases from J, with 17 bases in between. The CDR3 spells CASSRPRTVSETQYF. The CDR3 DNA is TGTGCCAGCAGCCGACCAAGGACTGTTTCTGAGACCCAGTACTTC.

The V gene is TRBV25-1, the J gene TRBJ2-5; TRBD2 is a possible D gene (6 bases). Trimming pared 1 base from V and 5 bases from J, leaving 11 bases between. This CDR3 contains 14 residues. The V gene's germline CDR1 is MGHDK and CDR2 SYGVNS. CDR3 region: CASSESRGRETQYF. In nucleotides, the CDR3 is TGTGCCAGCAGTGAATCGCGGGGCCGTGAGACCCAGTACTTC.

The chain employs TRBV30 and TRBJ2-1; 8 bases fit TRBD2. Germline CDR1 GTSNPN, CDR2 SVGIG (reference sequence). The CDR3 is 20 residues long. V was clipped by 0 bases and J by 0 bases; unmatched bases: 16. The CDR3 sequence is CAWSVPGAGAPMSSYNEQFF. The DNA for the CDR3 is TGTGCCTGGAGTGTACCCGGAGCGGGGGCCCCAATGAGCTCCTACAATGAGCAGTTCTTC.

V is TRBV2 and J is TRBJ2-5; D possibly corresponds to TRBD2 (6 bases). Judging by the DNA end, TRBJ2-7 fits better; the J call may be wrong. In germline, CDR1 is SNHLY, CDR2 FYNNEI. The CDR3 consists of 11 residues. CDR3 in DNA: TGTGCCACCCGGGACTGGGGCGAGCAGTACTTC. Translating it yields CATRDWGEQYF.

The chain couples TRBV5-6 to TRBJ2-5, with a possible D match to TRBD2 (6 bases). CDR3 size: 15 residues. The V and J ends lost 3 bases and 5 bases respectively, with 17 bases between them. The germline CDR1 and CDR2 sequences are SGHDT and YYEEEE. The CDR3 DNA reads TGTGCCAGCAGCTATCGGGCGGGGCGAGGGGAGACCCAGTACTTC. Amino acids: CASSYRAGRGETQYF.

This chain uses TRBV7-9 with TRBJ1-6; the D gene is possibly TRBD1 (6 bases). Germline lookup yields CDR1 SEHNR and CDR2 FQNEAQ (reference sequence). Trimming cost V 0 bases and J 15 bases, with 12 bases left between them. The CDR3 is made up of 13 amino acids. The CDR3 is CASSLAAQDSLHF. CDR3 in DNA: TGTGCCAGCAGCTTAGCTGCGCAGGACAGCCTCCACTTT.

The CDR3 DNA follows: TGTGCCAGCAAAACGGCGGGTCCTTTTATTAAAGATACGCAGTATTTT. It translates to CASKTAGPFIKDTQYF. The chain couples TRBV7-2 to TRBJ2-3; D might be TRBD2 (5 bases). The germline V and J ends were trimmed by 7 bases and 5 bases, with 22 bases remaining between them. This CDR3 has 16 residues. Germline-derived CDR1 and CDR2 are SGHTA and FQGNSA.

This clone appeared once. The chain carries TRBV5-6 and TRBJ1-4, with D uncertain. V was trimmed by 0 bases and J by 8 bases, leaving 11 bases between them. Germline lookup yields CDR1 SGHDT and CDR2 YYEEEE. There are 14 residues in the CDR3. CDR3 DNA: TGTGCCAGCAGCTTGGGAGGGTATGGAGAAAAACTGTTTTTT. Encoded protein: CASSLGGYGEKLFF.

This rearrangement joins TRBV11-2 to TRBJ2-1, with 7 bases matching TRBD1. The V gene's germline CDR1 is SGHAT and CDR2 FQNNGV. The CDR3 extends over 15 amino acids. J lost 3 bases, V lost 1 base, and 3 bases had no gene match. The CDR3 spells CASSLVQGDYNEQFF. CDR3 DNA: TGTGCCAGCAGCTTAGTCCAGGGGGACTACAATGAGCAGTTCTTC.

This clone was detected only once. The chain links TRBV7-3 to TRBJ2-3; D uncertain. The ends were cut back, 0 bases at V and 3 bases at J, with 7 bases in the middle. Germline lookup yields CDR1 SGHTA and CDR2 FQGTGA. This CDR3 spans 14 amino acids. In DNA form, the CDR3 reads TGTGCCAGCAGCTTAACGGGCAGGACAGATACGCAGTATTTT. Protein: CASSLTGRTDTQYF.

The CDR3 reads CATSRGPTGYGNTIYF. The DNA of the CDR3 is TGTGCCACCAGCAGGGGCCCGACAGGCTACGGAAACACCATATATTTT. The rearrangement links TRBV15 to TRBJ1-3; D is perhaps TRBD1 (6 bases). The CDR3 sequence is 16 residues long. Trimming removed 3 bases at V and 4 bases at J, with 16 bases between. The V gene's germline CDR1 is LNHNV and CDR2 YYDKDF (reference sequence).

Remarks on this clone: Other DNA sequences of this sample code for an identical CDR3. J is TRBJ1-1 and V is TRBV6-5; tentatively, D is TRBD1 (5 bases). The CDR3 extends over 12 amino acids. Germline CDR1 MNHEY, CDR2 SVGAGI. V was trimmed by 0 bases and J by 6 bases, leaving 5 bases between them. CDR3 residues: CASSYSGAEAFF. CDR3 DNA: TGTGCCAGCAGTTACTCAGGGGCTGAAGCTTTCTTT.

This chain connects TRBV6-9 to TRBJ1-1; D is undetermined. The CDR3 is 13 amino acids. Germline-derived CDR1 and CDR2 are MNHGY and SVAAGI. The V end was cut by 4 bases, the J end by 1 base, with 7 bases between. The DNA for the CDR3 is TGTGCCAGCAGTTCCGGAGGGAACACTGAAGCTTTCTTT. Amino acid sequence: CASSSGGNTEAFF.

V usage is TRBV5-1 and J usage is TRBJ1-3; 7 bases match TRBD1. CDR3 length: 16 amino acids. V was clipped by 0 bases and J by 4 bases; unmatched bases: 7. Per the germline V gene, CDR1 is SGHRS and CDR2 is YFSETQ. The CDR3 bases are TGCGCCAGCAGCTTGGGAGGGGGCAACCTCGGAAACACCATATATTTT. The encoded protein is CASSLGGGNLGNTIYF.